One sample yielded the 2 T cell receptor beta chains listed below, sequenced in a study of shared clonotypes between healthy human individuals. Using immunoSEQ multiplex PCR, the repertoire was profiled, and TCRdb retains in-frame clones only, with some absent. The data contain fewer than 650,000 clones, around 78% of them singletons. The sequenced sample consisted of PBMCs. Receptors originate from a woman aged 35 to 49 in good health. Some clones in this sample may be carry-over from other donors' samples.

J is TRBJ1-2 and V is TRBV5-8, with D uncertain. Per the germline V gene, CDR1 is SGHTS and CDR2 is YDEGEE. V lost 4 bases to trimming and J lost 4 bases, with 17 bases between them. CDR3 size: 15 residues. The DNA for the CDR3 is TGTGCCAGCAGCCCTTGGGCTACAGCCCTCTATGGCTACACCTTC. This translates into CASSPWATALYGYTF.

The chain links TRBV19 to TRBJ2-2; D is tentatively TRBD1 or TRBD2 (5 bases each). The ends were cut back, 7 bases at V and 5 bases at J, with 17 bases in the middle. The CDR3 contains 15 residues. Germline V gene lookup returns CDR1 LNHDA and CDR2 SQIVND (reference sequence). CDR3 sequence: CASKTAPGVTGELFF. DNA of the CDR3: TGTGCCAGTAAGACAGCCCCCGGGGTTACCGGGGAGCTGTTTTTT. Complete variable domain (other parts from reference TRBV19 and TRBJ2-2): DGGITQSPKYLFRKEGQNVTLSCEQNLNHDAMYWYRQDPGQGLRLIYYSQIVNDFQKGDIAEGYSVSREKKESFPLTVTSAQKNPTAFYLCASKTAPGVTGELFFGEGSRLTVL.